The T cell receptor (beta chain) under discussion was sequenced for a study of technical replicates of blood from a handful of donors. CDR3 length equals 15 residues. The germline V gene encodes CDR1 SGHKS and CDR2 YYEKEE (reference sequence). The V gene end was trimmed by 0 bases and the J gene end by 3 bases; junction bases not matched to a gene: 3. Some clones are missing from TCRdb's copy, which holds only in-frame ones; the method was immunoSEQ multiplex PCR. This table holds some 80,000 clones, approximately 80% found once. Sequencing was performed on PBMCs. The TCR sequence derives from a human donor in good health. Some clones in this sample may be carry-over from other donors' samples. The gene calls are TRBV5-5 and TRBJ1-3, with 7 nucleotides matching TRBD1. The DNA for the CDR3 is TGTGCCAGCAGCTTGGAACAGGGGATTGGAAACACCATATATTTT. Translated: CASSLEQGIGNTIYF.